Sequencing of this TCR beta chain was carried out in a study of spatial heterogeneity in lung cancer. Study context: The study found that TCR transcript counts in tumor regions correlated strongly with a matched bulk RNA-seq T cell module score. The average appearance count of each unique TCR and UMI combination in raw reads was more than eight.

This clonotype is labeled as medium-sized (0.01 to 0.1%). No antigen is known for it. This beta chain slipped into a library made for alpha chains as a stray read, so its size is not meaningful. Each molecule of TCR cDNA was tagged with one unique molecular identifier. One entry per CDR3 protein results from TCRdb running MiXCR on the 5' RACE reads. In the table there are 6,000 to 7,500 distinct CDR3 sequences, 14% of which are singletons. Specified time point: sample taken at primary tumor resection. Sequencing of whole RNA from tumor, nontumor lung or frozen PBMC involved no sorting. Study conclusions and caveats: Within tumors, counts of expanded alpha and beta TCRs tracked tumor mutation counts.

The CDR3 has 15 amino acids. The germline V gene encodes CDR1 SGHAT and CDR2 FQNNGV. V lost 1 base to trimming and J lost 2 bases, with 10 bases between them. The sample in question was lung tumor tissue, obtained at surgery. V gene TRBV11-2 combines with J gene TRBJ2-3; D ambiguous. This receptor was taken from a male donor with early-stage non-small cell lung cancer. CDR3 nucleotides: TGTGCCAGCAGCTTAGGGAAGGGCTACACAGATACGCAGTATTTT. This gives the protein CASSLGKGYTDTQYF.